Given below is one T cell receptor beta chain in context. The antigen remains undetermined. There are 16 residues in the CDR3. The germline V gene has CDR1 MGHRA and CDR2 YSYEKL. The V end lost 3 bases, the J end lost 6 bases, and 18 bases lay between the germline ends. The data stem from a study of response to subunit inactivated influenza vaccine. Whole-study results and caveats: There was a suggestion from the authors that each seasonal influenza vaccination recruits few new T cells.

TCRdb ran MiXCR on the RT-PCR reads and lists one entry per CDR3 protein. The sample shows fewer than 600,000 distinct CDR3 sequences, approximately 7.3% of them seen only once. This chain links TRBV4-1 with TRBJ1-5; tentatively, D is TRBD1 (5 bases). The TCR sequence derives from a man between 45 and 75 years old who received an inactivated influenza vaccine. Material: PBMCs from blood, obtained roughly 24 months after vaccination. The CDR3 is CASSHLLEGRGQPQHF. The CDR3, as DNA: TGCGCCAGCAGCCACCTCTTGGAGGGAAGGGGTCAGCCCCAGCATTTT.